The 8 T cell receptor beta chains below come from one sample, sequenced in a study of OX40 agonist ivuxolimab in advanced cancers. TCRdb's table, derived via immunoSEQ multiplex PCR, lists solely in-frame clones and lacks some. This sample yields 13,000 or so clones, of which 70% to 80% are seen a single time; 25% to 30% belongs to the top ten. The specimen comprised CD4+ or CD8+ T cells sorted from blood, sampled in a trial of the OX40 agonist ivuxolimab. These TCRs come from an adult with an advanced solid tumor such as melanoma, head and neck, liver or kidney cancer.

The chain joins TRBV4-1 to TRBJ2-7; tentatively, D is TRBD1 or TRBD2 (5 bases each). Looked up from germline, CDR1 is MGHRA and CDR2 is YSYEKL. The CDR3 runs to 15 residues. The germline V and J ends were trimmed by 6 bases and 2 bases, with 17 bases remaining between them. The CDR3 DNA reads TGCGCCAGCAGTGGTCTCCGGGACGGAGCCTACGAGCAGTACTTC. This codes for CASSGLRDGAYEQYF.

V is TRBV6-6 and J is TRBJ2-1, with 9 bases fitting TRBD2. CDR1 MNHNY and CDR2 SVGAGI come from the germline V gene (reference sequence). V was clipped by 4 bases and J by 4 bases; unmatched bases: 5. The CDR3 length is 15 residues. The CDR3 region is CASSLRREGYNEQFF. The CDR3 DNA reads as TGTGCCAGCAGTTTGAGGCGGGAGGGGTACAATGAGCAGTTCTTC.

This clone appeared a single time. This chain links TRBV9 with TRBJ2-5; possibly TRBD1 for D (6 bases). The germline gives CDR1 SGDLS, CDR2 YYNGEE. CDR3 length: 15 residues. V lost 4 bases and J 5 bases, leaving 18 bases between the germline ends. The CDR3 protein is CASSKYPRGQETQYF. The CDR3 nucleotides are TGTGCCAGCAGCAAATATCCCAGGGGTCAGGAGACCCAGTACTTC.

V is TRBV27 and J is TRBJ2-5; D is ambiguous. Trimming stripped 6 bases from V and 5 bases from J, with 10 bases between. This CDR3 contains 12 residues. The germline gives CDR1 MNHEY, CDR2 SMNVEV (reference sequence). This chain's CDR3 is CASSAGFETQYF. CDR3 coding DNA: TGTGCCAGCAGCGCTGGGTTTGAGACCCAGTACTTC.

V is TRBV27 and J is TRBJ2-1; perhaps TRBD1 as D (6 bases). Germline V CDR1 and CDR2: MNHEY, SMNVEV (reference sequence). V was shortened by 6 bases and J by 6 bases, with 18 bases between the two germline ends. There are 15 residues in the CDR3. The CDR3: CASSLEGGKRNEQFF. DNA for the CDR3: TGTGCCAGCAGCTTGGAAGGGGGTAAACGCAATGAGCAGTTCTTC.

CDR3 nucleotide sequence: TGTGCCAGTCACAGCGGGGAGAGCACAGATACGCAGTATTTT. As protein: CASHSGESTDTQYF. The V call is TRBV9, the J call TRBJ2-3, with 7 bases that match TRBD2. CDR1 is SGDLS and CDR2 is YYNGEE in the germline V gene. The CDR3 contains 14 residues. V gave up 8 bases and J gave up 0 bases; unmatched junction bases: 6.

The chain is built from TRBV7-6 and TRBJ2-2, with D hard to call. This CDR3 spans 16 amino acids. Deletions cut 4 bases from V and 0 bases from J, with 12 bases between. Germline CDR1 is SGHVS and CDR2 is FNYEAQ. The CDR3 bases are TGTGCCAGCAGCTCGCCCCTTAACCCGAACACCGGGGAGCTGTTTTTT. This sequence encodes CASSSPLNPNTGELFF. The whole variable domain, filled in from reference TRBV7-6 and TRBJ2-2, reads GAGVSQSPRYKVTKRGQDVALRCDPISGHVSLYWYRQALGQGPEFLTYFNYEAQQDKSGLPNDRFSAERPEGSISTLTIQRTEQRDSAMYRCASSSPLNPNTGELFFGEGSRLTVL.

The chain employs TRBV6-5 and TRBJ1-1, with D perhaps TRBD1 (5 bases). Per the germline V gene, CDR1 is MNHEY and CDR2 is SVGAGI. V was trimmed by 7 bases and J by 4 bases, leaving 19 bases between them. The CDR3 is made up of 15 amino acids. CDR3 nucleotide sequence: TGTGCCAGCACCCTTAACTCAGGGTTGGGCACTGAAGCTTTCTTT. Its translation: CASTLNSGLGTEAFF.